This T cell receptor beta chain derives from a study of T-cell reconstitution after alpha-beta-depleted transplantation in children. Germline V gene sequence: CDR1 SGHVS, CDR2 FQNEAQ. CDR3 length: 18 residues. The V end lost 4 bases, the J end lost 6 bases, and 24 bases lay between the germline ends. Unique molecular identifiers were incorporated during preparation of the TCRbeta library. MiXCR was run by TCRdb on the PCR reads, yielding one entry per CDR3 protein. The top ten hold under 15% of the sample, which has 150,000 to 250,000 distinct CDR3 sequences, about 15% seen once. This clonotype was seen repeatedly, ten times or more.

This TCR came from a human donor who donated a stem cell graft to a child with acute lymphoblastic leukemia. The rearrangement uses TRBV7-8 and TRBJ2-2; D uncertain. The sample was PBMCs from the stem cell graft donor, taken from the stem cell graft. The CDR3 reads CASSSNRDGYFIPGELFF. CDR3 sequence (DNA): TGTGCCAGCAGCTCAAATCGTGATGGGTACTTTATTCCCGGGGAGCTGTTTTTT.